This T cell receptor beta chain is from a study of identical twins. Findings of the study overall: Cord blood beta clonotypes present at high abundance carried fewer insertions; no such pattern appeared in memory repertoires. In beta out-of-frame sequences, the excess sharing between twins was weaker.

This CDR3 has 12 amino acids. Germline CDR1 and CDR2: DFQATT and SNEGSKA (reference sequence). V was cut by 6 bases and J by 7 bases, with 13 bases left in between. In this sample, this clonotype turned up a few times. The target antigen is unknown. TCRdb used MiXCR to reprocess the 5' RACE reads, holding one entry per CDR3 protein. This table has about 210,000 distinct CDR3 sequences, around 10% appearing once. The material sequenced was memory (CD45RO+) T cells sorted from blood. The receptor comes from a woman under 30 in good health. The chain is built from TRBV20-1 and TRBJ2-1, with a possible D match to TRBD1 (6 bases). The CDR3 nucleotides read TGCAGTGCCCTGGACAGTTGGAATGAGCAGTTCTTC. This codes for CSALDSWNEQFF.